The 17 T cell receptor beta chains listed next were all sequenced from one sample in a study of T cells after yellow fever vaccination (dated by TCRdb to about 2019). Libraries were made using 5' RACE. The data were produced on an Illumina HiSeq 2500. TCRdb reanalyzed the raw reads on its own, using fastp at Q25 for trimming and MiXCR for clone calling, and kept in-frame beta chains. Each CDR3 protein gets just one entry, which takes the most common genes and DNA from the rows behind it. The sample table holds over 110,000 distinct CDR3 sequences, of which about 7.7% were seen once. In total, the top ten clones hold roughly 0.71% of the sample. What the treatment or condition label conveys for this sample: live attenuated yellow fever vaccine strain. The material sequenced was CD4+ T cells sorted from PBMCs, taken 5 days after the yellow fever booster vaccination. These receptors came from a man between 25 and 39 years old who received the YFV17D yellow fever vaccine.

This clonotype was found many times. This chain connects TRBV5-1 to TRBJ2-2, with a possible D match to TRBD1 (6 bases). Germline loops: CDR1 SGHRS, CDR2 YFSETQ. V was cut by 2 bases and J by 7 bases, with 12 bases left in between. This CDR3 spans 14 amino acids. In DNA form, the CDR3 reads TGCGCCAGCAGCTTTGACAGGCTAGGCGGGGAGCTGTTTTTT. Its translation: CASSFDRLGGELFF.

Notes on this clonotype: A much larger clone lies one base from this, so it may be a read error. This CDR3 is CASSLSWSGETQYF. Written as DNA, the CDR3 is TGTGCTAGCAGCTTGAGCTGGAGCGGAGAGACCCAGTACTTC. J is TRBJ2-5 and V is TRBV7-7; D possibly corresponds to TRBD2 (5 bases). CDR3 length: 14 amino acids. Per the germline V gene, CDR1 is SSHAT and CDR2 is FNYEAQ (reference sequence).

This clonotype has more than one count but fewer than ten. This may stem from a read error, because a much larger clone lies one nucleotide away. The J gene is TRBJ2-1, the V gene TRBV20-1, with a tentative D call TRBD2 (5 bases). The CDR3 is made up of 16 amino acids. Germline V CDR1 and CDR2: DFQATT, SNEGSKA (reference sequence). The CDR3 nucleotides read TGCTGTGCTAGTTCTAGCCGCTCGAGCTCCTACAATGAGCAGTTCTTC. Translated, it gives CCASSSRSSSYNEQFF.

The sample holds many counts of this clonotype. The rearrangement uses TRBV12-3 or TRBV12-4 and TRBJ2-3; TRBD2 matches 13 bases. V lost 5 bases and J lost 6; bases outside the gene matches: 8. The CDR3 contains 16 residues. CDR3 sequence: CASSDPGTSGKDTQYF. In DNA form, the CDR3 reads TGTGCCAGCAGTGACCCCGGGACTAGCGGGAAGGATACGCAGTATTTT.

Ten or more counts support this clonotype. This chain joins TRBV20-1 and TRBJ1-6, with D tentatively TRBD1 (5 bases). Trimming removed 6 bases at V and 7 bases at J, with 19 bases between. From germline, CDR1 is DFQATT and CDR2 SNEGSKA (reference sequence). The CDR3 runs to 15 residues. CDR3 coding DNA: TGCAGTGCCAGCATGGGGCAAAGGGGAAATTCACCCCTCCACTTT. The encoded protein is CSASMGQRGNSPLHF.

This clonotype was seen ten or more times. The DNA for the CDR3 is TGTGCCAGCAGCCCGCCCAGGGGTCTTGTGGAGACCCAGTACTTC. Its translation: CASSPPRGLVETQYF. The chain is built from TRBV7-2 and TRBJ2-5; the D gene is possibly TRBD1 (6 bases). V lost 5 bases, J lost 5 bases, and 18 bases lay in between. The CDR3 has 15 amino acids. The germline V gene encodes CDR1 SGHTA and CDR2 FQGNSA.

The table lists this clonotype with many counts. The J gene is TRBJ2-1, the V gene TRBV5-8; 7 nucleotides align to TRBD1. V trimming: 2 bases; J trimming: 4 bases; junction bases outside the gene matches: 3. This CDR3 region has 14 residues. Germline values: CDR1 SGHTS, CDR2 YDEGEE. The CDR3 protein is CASSLGTDYNEQFF. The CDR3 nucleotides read TGTGCCAGCAGCTTAGGGACAGATTACAATGAGCAGTTCTTC.

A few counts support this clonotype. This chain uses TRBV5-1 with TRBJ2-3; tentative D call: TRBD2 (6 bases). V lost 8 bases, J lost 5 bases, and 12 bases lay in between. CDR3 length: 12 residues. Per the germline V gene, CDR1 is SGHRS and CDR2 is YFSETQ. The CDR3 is CASRGSGDTQYF. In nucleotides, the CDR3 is TGCGCCAGTCGGGGGAGCGGAGATACGCAGTATTTT.

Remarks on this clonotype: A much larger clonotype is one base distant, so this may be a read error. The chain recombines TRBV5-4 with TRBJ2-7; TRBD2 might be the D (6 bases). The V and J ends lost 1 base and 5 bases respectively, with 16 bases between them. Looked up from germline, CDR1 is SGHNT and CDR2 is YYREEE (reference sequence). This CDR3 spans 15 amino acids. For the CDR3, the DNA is TGTGCCAGCAGCTTGCTAGCGAGGGCCGTCGACGAGCAGTACTTC. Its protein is CASSLLARAVDEQYF. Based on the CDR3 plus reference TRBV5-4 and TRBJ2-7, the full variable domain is ETGVTQSPTHLIKTRGQQVTLRCSSQSGHNTVSWYQQALGQGPQFIFQYYREEENGRGNFPPRFSGLQFPNYSSELNVNALELDDSALYLCASSLLARAVDEQYFGPGTRLTVT.

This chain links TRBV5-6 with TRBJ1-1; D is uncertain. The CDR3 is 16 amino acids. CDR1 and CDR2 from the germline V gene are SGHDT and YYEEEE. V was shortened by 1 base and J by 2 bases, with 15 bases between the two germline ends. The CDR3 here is CASSLSSAGPNTEAFF. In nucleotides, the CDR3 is TGTGCCAGCAGCTTGAGTTCCGCAGGACCTAACACTGAAGCTTTCTTT.

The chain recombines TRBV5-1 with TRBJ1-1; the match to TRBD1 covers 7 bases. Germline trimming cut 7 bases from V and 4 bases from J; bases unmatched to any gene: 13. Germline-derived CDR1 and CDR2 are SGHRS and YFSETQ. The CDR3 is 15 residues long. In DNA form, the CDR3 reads TGCGCCAGCTCCAGGGGGTCAGTCGTTGGCACTGAAGCTTTCTTT. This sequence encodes CASSRGSVVGTEAFF.

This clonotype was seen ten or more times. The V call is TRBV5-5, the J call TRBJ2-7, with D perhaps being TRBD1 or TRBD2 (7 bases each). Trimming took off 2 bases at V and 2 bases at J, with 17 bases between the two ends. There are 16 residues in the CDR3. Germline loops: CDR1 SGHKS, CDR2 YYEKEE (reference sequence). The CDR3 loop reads CASSFSFGGTAYEQYF. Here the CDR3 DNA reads TGTGCCAGCAGCTTTTCCTTCGGGGGGACAGCCTACGAGCAGTACTTC.

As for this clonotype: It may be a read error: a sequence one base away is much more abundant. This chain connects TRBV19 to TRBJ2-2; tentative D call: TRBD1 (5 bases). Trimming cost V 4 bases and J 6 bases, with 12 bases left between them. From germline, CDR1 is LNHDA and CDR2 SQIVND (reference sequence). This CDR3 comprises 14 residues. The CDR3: CASSTRQSPGELFF. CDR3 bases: TGTGCCAGTAGTACAAGACAGTCTCCCGGGGAGCTGTTTTTT.

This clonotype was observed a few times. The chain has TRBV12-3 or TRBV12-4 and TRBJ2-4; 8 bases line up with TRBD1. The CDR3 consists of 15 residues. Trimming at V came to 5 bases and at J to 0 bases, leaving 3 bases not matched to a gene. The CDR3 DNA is TGTGCCAGCAGTGAAGGACAGGGAGCCAAAAACATTCAGTACTTC. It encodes CASSEGQGAKNIQYF.

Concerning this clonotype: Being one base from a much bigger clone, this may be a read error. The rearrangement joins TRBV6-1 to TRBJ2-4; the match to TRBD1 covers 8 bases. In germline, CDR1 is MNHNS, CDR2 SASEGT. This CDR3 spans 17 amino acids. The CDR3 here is CATSESRQGKAKNIQYF. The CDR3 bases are TGTGCCACCAGTGAATCAAGACAGGGGAAGGCCAAAAACATTCAGTACTTC.

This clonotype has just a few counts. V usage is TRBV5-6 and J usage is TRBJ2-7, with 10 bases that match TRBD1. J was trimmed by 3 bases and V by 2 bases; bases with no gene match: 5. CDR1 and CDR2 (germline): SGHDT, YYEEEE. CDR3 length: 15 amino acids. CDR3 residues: CASSFTGTGDYEQYF. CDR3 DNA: TGTGCCAGCAGCTTTACCGGGACAGGGGACTACGAGCAGTACTTC.

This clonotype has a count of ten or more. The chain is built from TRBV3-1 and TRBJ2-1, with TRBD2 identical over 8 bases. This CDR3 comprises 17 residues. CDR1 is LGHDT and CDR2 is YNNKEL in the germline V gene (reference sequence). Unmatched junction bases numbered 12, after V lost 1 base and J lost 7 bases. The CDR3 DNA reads TGTGCCAGCAGCCAAGTTCCCGTGGCGGGAGGAGTAAATGAGCAGTTCTTC. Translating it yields CASSQVPVAGGVNEQFF.